Listed below are T cell receptor beta chains from one sample, sequenced in a study of blood T cell repertoires in COVID-19. TCRdb keeps only in-frame clones here, not all; method: immunoSEQ multiplex PCR. The sample holds 250,000 to 400,000 clones, approximately 89% seen once. Material for sequencing was peripheral blood. These receptors were obtained from a woman aged 25 to 45 with COVID-19, enrolled during active disease. CDR3s include the opening cysteine and the closing phenylalanine or tryptophan. The D gene is left open where the match is weak. Where a row states a size, it is once, few, many or the class of an expanded clone; other rows omit it.

v_gene: TRBV7-2; j_gene: TRBJ2-3; abundance: .; d_gene: .; CDR3nt: TGTGCCAGCACGGCGACCGGGACAGATACGCAGTATTTT; CDR3aa: CASTATGTDTQYF
v_gene: TRBV7-9; j_gene: TRBJ2-5; abundance: .; d_gene: .; CDR3nt: TGTGCCAGCAGCTTACCCCAGGTGGTGTCGGAGACCCAGTACTTC; CDR3aa: CASSLPQVVSETQYF
v_gene: TRBV24-1; j_gene: TRBJ1-3; abundance: few; d_gene: .; CDR3nt: TGTGCCACCAGTAGGGCGGACTACTCTGGAAACACCATATATTTT; CDR3aa: CATSRADYSGNTIYF
v_gene: TRBV19; j_gene: TRBJ1-3; abundance: .; d_gene: .; CDR3nt: TGTGCCAGTAGTATAGCTACGCGCGGGAGAGGAAACACCATATATTTT; CDR3aa: CASSIATRGRGNTIYF
v_gene: TRBV7-2; j_gene: TRBJ2-5; abundance: .; d_gene: .; CDR3nt: TGTGCCAGCAGCTCTGGCCGGGGGGCGGAGACCCAGTACTTC; CDR3aa: CASSSGRGAETQYF
v_gene: TRBV6-5; j_gene: TRBJ1-2; abundance: .; d_gene: .; CDR3nt: TGTGCCAGCAGTTACTCGAGAGGGAAACTCCCTGGGGGCTACACCTTC; CDR3aa: CASSYSRGKLPGGYTF
v_gene: TRBV5-1; j_gene: TRBJ2-1; abundance: .; d_gene: TRBD2; CDR3nt: TGCGCCAGCAGCTTGGCACTAGCGGGGTCCTACAATGAGCAGTTCTTC; CDR3aa: CASSLALAGSYNEQFF
v_gene: TRBV4-1; j_gene: TRBJ2-3; abundance: .; d_gene: .; CDR3nt: TGCGCCAGCAGCCAAGATCAGGGAGATACGCAGTATTTT; CDR3aa: CASSQDQGDTQYF
v_gene: TRBV7-9; j_gene: TRBJ1-2; abundance: few; d_gene: .; CDR3nt: TGTGCCAGCCGGGGCGGGGGAAGCTACGGCTACACCTTC; CDR3aa: CASRGGGSYGYTF
v_gene: TRBV11-3; j_gene: TRBJ2-7; abundance: once; d_gene: .; CDR3nt: TGTGCCAGCAGCTTTGGAGGTGGCTACTACGAGCAGTACTTC; CDR3aa: CASSFGGGYYEQYF
v_gene: TRBV11-1; j_gene: TRBJ2-5; abundance: .; d_gene: TRBD2; CDR3nt: TGTGCCAGCAGCTTAGCGGGAAGCGGGGGGGCTTTAGAGACCCAGTACTTC; CDR3aa: CASSLAGSGGALETQYF
v_gene: TRBV4-1; j_gene: TRBJ2-1; abundance: .; d_gene: TRBD1; CDR3nt: TGCGCCAGCAGCCACCGGACAGGGCTAACCTACAATGAGCAGTTCTTC; CDR3aa: CASSHRTGLTYNEQFF
v_gene: TRBV7-2; j_gene: TRBJ2-3; abundance: .; d_gene: .; CDR3nt: TGTGCCAGCACGTCGGCAGATACGCAGTATTTT; CDR3aa: CASTSADTQYF
v_gene: TRBV5-6; j_gene: TRBJ1-3; abundance: .; d_gene: .; CDR3nt: TGTGCCAGCACCCCCCTGAGGGCCAGGGGCCACAGCTCTGGAAACACCATATATTTT; CDR3aa: CASTPLRARGHSSGNTIYF
v_gene: TRBV4-2; j_gene: TRBJ1-1; abundance: few; d_gene: .; CDR3nt: TGTGCCAGCAGCCAAGGGCAGGGAATGAACACTGAAGCTTTCTTT; CDR3aa: CASSQGQGMNTEAFF
v_gene: TRBV6-6; j_gene: TRBJ1-2; abundance: .; d_gene: TRBD1; CDR3nt: TGTGCCAGCAGTTATCAGGGAAACAGGGGCGGCGGCTACACCTTC; CDR3aa: CASSYQGNRGGGYTF
v_gene: TRBV5-1; j_gene: TRBJ2-5; abundance: .; d_gene: TRBD1; CDR3nt: TGCGCCAGCAGCACCGGACAGGGGAGAGAGACCCAGTACTTC; CDR3aa: CASSTGQGRETQYF
v_gene: TRBV6-1; j_gene: TRBJ1-2; abundance: .; d_gene: TRBD1; CDR3nt: TGTGCCAGCAGTGACCGGGACAGGGCCGGCTATGGCTACGCCTTC; CDR3aa: CASSDRDRAGYGYAF
v_gene: TRBV15; j_gene: TRBJ1-5; abundance: few; d_gene: TRBD1; CDR3nt: TGTGCCACCAGCACCAGCTTGACAGGGGAAATAGATCAGCCCCAGCATTTT; CDR3aa: CATSTSLTGEIDQPQHF
v_gene: TRBV29-1; j_gene: TRBJ1-1; abundance: .; d_gene: TRBD1; CDR3nt: TGCAGCGTTGAAGACGGACAGGGGGGATTCACTGAAGCTTTCTTT; CDR3aa: CSVEDGQGGFTEAFF
v_gene: TRBV7-8; j_gene: TRBJ2-5; abundance: .; d_gene: .; CDR3nt: TGTGCCAGCAGCCCTCAAGAGACCCAGTACTTC; CDR3aa: CASSPQETQYF
v_gene: TRBV15; j_gene: TRBJ1-5; abundance: .; d_gene: .; CDR3nt: TGTGCCACCAGCAGGGAGAAGGGGTTCGGTCAGCCCCAGCATTTT; CDR3aa: CATSREKGFGQPQHF
v_gene: TRBV5-4; j_gene: TRBJ1-1; abundance: few; d_gene: .; CDR3nt: TGTGCCAGCAGCTACGACAGGTCGTACACTGAAGCTTTCTTT; CDR3aa: CASSYDRSYTEAFF
v_gene: TRBV19; j_gene: TRBJ1-1; abundance: .; d_gene: .; CDR3nt: TGTGCCAGTACAGGACAGAGGAACACTGAAGCTTTCTTT; CDR3aa: CASTGQRNTEAFF
v_gene: TRBV5-1; j_gene: TRBJ1-2; abundance: .; d_gene: .; CDR3nt: TGCGCCAGCAGCTTGGGAGGGGGAGCTAACTATGGCTACACCTTC; CDR3aa: CASSLGGGANYGYTF
v_gene: TRBV15; j_gene: TRBJ2-3; abundance: .; d_gene: TRBD2; CDR3nt: TGTGCCACCAGCAGGGAGGGACTAGCGGGCACAGATACGCAGTATTTT; CDR3aa: CATSREGLAGTDTQYF
v_gene: TRBV19; j_gene: TRBJ2-7; abundance: once; d_gene: TRBD1; CDR3nt: TGTGCCAGTAGTTCCGGACAGGGGGACTACGAGCAGTACTTC; CDR3aa: CASSSGQGDYEQYF
v_gene: TRBV19; j_gene: TRBJ2-2; abundance: .; d_gene: .; CDR3nt: TGTGCCAGTAGTACACAGGGAACCGGGGAGCTGTTTTTT; CDR3aa: CASSTQGTGELFF
v_gene: TRBV18; j_gene: TRBJ1-2; abundance: .; d_gene: TRBD1; CDR3nt: TGTGCCAGCTCATCCACTCCGGGACAGGGAGCTCGGGGCTACACCTTC; CDR3aa: CASSSTPGQGARGYTF
v_gene: TRBV18; j_gene: TRBJ1-1; abundance: .; d_gene: .; CDR3nt: TGTGCCAGCTCACCACCGTCCCGGAACACTGAAGCTTTCTTT; CDR3aa: CASSPPSRNTEAFF
v_gene: TRBV5-1; j_gene: TRBJ1-4; abundance: .; d_gene: .; CDR3nt: TGCGCCAGCAGCTTGGAGTACCCGGGAACTAATGAAAAACTGTTTTTT; CDR3aa: CASSLEYPGTNEKLFF
v_gene: TRBV19; j_gene: TRBJ1-5; abundance: .; d_gene: TRBD1; CDR3nt: TGTGCCAGTATCGGGACAGGGAATAGCAATCAGCCCCAGCATTTT; CDR3aa: CASIGTGNSNQPQHF
v_gene: TRBV27; j_gene: TRBJ1-1; abundance: .; d_gene: .; CDR3nt: TGTGCCAGCAAGGGGAACAGATTGAACACTGAAGCTTTCTTT; CDR3aa: CASKGNRLNTEAFF
v_gene: TRBV7-9; j_gene: TRBJ1-2; abundance: .; d_gene: TRBD1; CDR3nt: TGTGCCAGCAGCTCCGGACAGGGCAGGGGCTACACCTTC; CDR3aa: CASSSGQGRGYTF